Below, 4 T cell receptor beta chains from the same sample are listed, as sequenced in a study of T cell changes during pregnancy in multiple sclerosis. Data came from immunoSEQ multiplex PCR; TCRdb stores just in-frame clones and leaves some out. The sample holds under 110,000 clones, about 89% seen once. The material was peripheral blood, obtained before pregnancy. These receptors were taken from a female donor with multiple sclerosis, enrolled in a pregnancy study.

The chain recombines TRBV7-9 with TRBJ2-1; TRBD2 matches 7 bases. Trimming removed 1 base from V and 6 bases from J; junction bases left unmatched: 6. Germline CDR1 reads SEHNR; CDR2 reads FQNEAQ (reference sequence). The CDR3 consists of 15 residues. The CDR3 is CASSLEAGILNEQFF. For the CDR3, the DNA is TGTGCCAGCAGCTTAGAAGCGGGAATTCTCAATGAGCAGTTCTTC.

The chain employs TRBV5-6 and TRBJ2-4; 8 bases line up with TRBD1. With 4 bases clipped from V and 5 bases from J, the junction kept 11 bases outside the gene matches. Germline CDR1 is SGHDT and CDR2 is YYEEEE. CDR3 size: 16 residues. The CDR3 loop reads CASSPFGQGAENIQYF. The CDR3 DNA follows: TGTGCCAGCAGCCCTTTTGGGCAGGGGGCGGAAAACATTCAGTACTTC.

This rearrangement joins TRBV29-1 to TRBJ2-3, with 7 bases aligning to TRBD1. Germline CDR1 and CDR2: SQVTM and ANQGSEA. Trimming at V came to 6 bases and at J to 5 bases, leaving 5 bases not matched to a gene. This CDR3 region has 12 residues. The CDR3 DNA reads as TGCAGCGTCGATAACAGGGGAGATACGCAGTATTTT. The encoded protein is CSVDNRGDTQYF.

This clone occurred once. V and J are TRBV10-3 and TRBJ2-1; TRBD1 matches 8 bases. This CDR3 is 13 amino acids long. V shed 7 bases and J 7 bases; nucleotides not matched to a gene: 6. From germline, CDR1 is ENHRY and CDR2 SYGVKD. This CDR3 is CAITPDRDNEQFF. In DNA form, the CDR3 reads TGTGCCATCACCCCGGACAGGGATAATGAGCAGTTCTTC.